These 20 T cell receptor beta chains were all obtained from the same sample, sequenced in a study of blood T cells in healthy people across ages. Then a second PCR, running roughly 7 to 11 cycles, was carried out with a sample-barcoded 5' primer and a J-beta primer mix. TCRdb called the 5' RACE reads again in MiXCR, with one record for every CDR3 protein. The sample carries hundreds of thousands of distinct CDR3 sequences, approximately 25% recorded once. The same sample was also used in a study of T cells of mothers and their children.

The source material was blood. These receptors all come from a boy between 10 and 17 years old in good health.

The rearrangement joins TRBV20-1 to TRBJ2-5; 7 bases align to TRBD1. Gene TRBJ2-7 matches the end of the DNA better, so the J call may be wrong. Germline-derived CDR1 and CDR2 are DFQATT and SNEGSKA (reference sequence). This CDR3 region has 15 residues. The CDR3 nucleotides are TGCAGTGCTAGAGTCGGACAGGTACCCCTCTACGAGCAGTACTTC. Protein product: CSARVGQVPLYEQYF.

The CDR3 nucleotides are TGTGCCAGCAGCATTCAGGGGGCCGGCGGATACGAGCAGTACTTC. Its protein product is CASSIQGAGGYEQYF. The chain combines TRBV11-1 with TRBJ2-7, with 8 positions matching TRBD1. This CDR3 has 15 residues. V gave up 5 bases and J gave up 4 bases; unmatched junction bases: 10. Germline assignment: CDR1 SGHAT and CDR2 FQDESV (reference sequence).

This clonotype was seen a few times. The DNA for the CDR3 is TGTGCCAGCAGCTCCACTTGGCAAGAGAGTGGCACTGAAGCTTTCTTT. Translation: CASSSTWQESGTEAFF. The V gene is TRBV7-9, the J gene TRBJ1-1; no definite D call. The CDR3 spans 16 residues. Germline lookup yields CDR1 SEHNR and CDR2 FQNEAQ (reference sequence). V lost 4 bases, J lost 4 bases, and 19 bases lay in between. Based on the CDR3 plus reference TRBV7-9 and TRBJ1-1, the full variable domain is DTGVSQNPRHKITKRGQNVTFRCDPISEHNRLYWYRQTLGQGPEFLTYFQNEAQLEKSRLLSDRFSAERPKGSFSTLEIQRTEQGDSAMYLCASSSTWQESGTEAFFGQGTRLTVV.

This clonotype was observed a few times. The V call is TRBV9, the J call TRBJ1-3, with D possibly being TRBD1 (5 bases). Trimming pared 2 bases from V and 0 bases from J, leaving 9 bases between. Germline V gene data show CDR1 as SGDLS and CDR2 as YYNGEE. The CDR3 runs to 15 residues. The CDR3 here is CASSVGLSSGNTIYF. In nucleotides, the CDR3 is TGTGCCAGCAGCGTGGGACTTAGCTCTGGAAACACCATATATTTT.

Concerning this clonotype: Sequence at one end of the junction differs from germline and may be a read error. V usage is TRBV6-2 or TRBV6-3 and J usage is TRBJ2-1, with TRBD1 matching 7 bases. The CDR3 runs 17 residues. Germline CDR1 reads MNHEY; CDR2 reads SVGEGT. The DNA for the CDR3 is TGTGCCAGCAGTTACTCTCAGGGGGAGAGCTCCTACAATGAGCAGCTCTTC. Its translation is CASSYSQGESSYNEQLF.

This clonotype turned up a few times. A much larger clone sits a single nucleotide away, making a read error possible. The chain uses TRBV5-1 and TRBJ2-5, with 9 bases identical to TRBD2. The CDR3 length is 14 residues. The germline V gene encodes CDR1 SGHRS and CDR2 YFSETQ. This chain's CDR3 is CASSLGTSEETQHF. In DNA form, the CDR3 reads TGCGCCAGCAGCTTGGGGACTAGCGAAGAGACCCAGCACTTC.

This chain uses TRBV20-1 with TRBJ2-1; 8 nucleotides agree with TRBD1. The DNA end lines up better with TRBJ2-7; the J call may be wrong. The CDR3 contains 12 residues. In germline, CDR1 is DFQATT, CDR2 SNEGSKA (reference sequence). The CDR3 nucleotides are TGCAGTGCCTCGGACAGGGAGAACGAGCAGTACTTC. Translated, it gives CSASDRENEQYF.

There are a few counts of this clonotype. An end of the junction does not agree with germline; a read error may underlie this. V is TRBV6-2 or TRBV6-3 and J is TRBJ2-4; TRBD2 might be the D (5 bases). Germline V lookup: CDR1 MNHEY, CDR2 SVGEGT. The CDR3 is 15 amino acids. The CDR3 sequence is CASSPESLAKNIQCF. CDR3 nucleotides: TGTGCCAGCAGTCCAGAGAGCCTAGCCAAAAACATTCAGTGCTTC.

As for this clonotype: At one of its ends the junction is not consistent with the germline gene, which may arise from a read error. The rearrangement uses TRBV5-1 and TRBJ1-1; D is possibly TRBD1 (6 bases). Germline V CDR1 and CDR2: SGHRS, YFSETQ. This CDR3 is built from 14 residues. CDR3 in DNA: TGCGCCGGCAGCTTGGATACAGGGTTCCCTGAAGCTTTCTTT. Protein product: CAGSLDTGFPEAFF.

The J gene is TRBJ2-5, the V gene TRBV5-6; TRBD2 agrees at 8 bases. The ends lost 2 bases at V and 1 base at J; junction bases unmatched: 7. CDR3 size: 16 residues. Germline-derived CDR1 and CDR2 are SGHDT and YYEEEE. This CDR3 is CASSLGVAGIQETQYF. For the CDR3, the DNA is TGTGCCAGCAGCTTAGGCGTAGCGGGAATCCAAGAGACCCAGTACTTC.

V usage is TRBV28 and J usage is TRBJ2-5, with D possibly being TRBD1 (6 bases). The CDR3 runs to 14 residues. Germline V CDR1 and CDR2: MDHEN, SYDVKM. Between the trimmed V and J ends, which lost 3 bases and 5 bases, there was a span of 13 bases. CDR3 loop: CASSLGSRGETQYF. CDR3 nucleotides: TGTGCCAGCAGTTTGGGCAGTAGGGGGGAGACCCAGTACTTC.

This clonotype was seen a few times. CDR3 sequence: CATNRRGAGEAFF. The CDR3 nucleotides read TGTGCCACCAACAGGAGGGGGGCCGGTGAAGCTTTCTTT. The gene calls are TRBV28 and TRBJ1-1; D may be TRBD1 (6 bases). Trimming shortened V by 10 bases and J by 7 bases, and 19 bases separated the two germline ends. Germline V lookup: CDR1 MDHEN, CDR2 SYDVKM. This CDR3 is 13 amino acids long.

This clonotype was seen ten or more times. For the CDR3, the DNA is TGTGCCAGCAGTTTGGGCGCGACCTCAGGGCAGAATGAGCAGTTCTTC. It encodes CASSLGATSGQNEQFF. The V gene is TRBV7-9, the J gene TRBJ2-5; TRBD1 is a possible D gene (5 bases). The end of the DNA aligns better with TRBJ2-1, so the J call may be wrong. The length of the CDR3 is 16 residues. CDR1 SEHNR and CDR2 FQNEAQ come from the germline V gene (reference sequence).

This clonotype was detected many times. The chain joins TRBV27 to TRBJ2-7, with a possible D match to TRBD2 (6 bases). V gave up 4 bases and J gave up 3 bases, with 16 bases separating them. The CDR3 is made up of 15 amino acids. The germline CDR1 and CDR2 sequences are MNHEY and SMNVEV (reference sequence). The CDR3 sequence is CASSSRDSDYYEQYF. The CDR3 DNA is TGTGCCAGCAGTTCCCGGGACTCTGACTACTACGAGCAGTACTTC.

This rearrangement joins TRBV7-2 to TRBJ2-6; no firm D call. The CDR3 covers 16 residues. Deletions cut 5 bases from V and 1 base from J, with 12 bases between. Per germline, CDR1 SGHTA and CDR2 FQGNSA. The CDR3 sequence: CASSRDGLSGANVLTF. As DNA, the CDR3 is TGTGCCAGCAGCCGAGACGGGTTATCTGGGGCCAACGTCCTGACTTTC.

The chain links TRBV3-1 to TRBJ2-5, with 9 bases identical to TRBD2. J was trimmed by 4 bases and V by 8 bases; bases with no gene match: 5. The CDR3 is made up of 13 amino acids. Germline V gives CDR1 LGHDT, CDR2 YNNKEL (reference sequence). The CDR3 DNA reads TGTGCCAGCGCAGCGGGAGGAGGAGAGACCCAGTACTTC. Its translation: CASAAGGGETQYF.

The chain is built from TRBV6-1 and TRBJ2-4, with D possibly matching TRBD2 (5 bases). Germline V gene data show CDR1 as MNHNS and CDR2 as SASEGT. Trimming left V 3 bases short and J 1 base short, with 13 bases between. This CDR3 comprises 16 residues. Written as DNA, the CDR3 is TGTGCCAGCAGTGATAGAGGGAATTCGGCCAAAAACATTCAGTACTTC. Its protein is CASSDRGNSAKNIQYF.

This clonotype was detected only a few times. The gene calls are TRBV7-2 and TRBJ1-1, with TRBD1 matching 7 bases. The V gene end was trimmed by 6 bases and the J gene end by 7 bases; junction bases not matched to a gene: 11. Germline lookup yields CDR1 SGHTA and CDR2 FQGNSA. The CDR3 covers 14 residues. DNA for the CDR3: TGTGCCAGCAGACCGACAGGGTATCAAGGTGAAGCTTTCTTT. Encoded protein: CASRPTGYQGEAFF.

The CDR3 here is CASSLSGGVDTEAFF. The CDR3 DNA sequence: TGCGCCAGCAGCCTCTCAGGGGGCGTTGACACTGAAGCTTTCTTT. The V gene is TRBV5-1, the J gene TRBJ1-1; TRBD1 matches 8 bases. The junction had 8 bases not matched to a gene; V was cut back by 4 bases and J by 3 bases. The CDR3 contains 15 residues. CDR1 and CDR2 from the germline V gene are SGHRS and YFSETQ.

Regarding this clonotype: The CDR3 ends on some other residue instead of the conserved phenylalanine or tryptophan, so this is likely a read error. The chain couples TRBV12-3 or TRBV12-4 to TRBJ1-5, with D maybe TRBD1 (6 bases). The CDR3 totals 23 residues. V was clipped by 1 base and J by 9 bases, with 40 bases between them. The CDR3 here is CASSLGHRDKAFDGLGRVRPQHL. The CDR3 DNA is TGTGCCAGCAGTTTAGGGCACCGGGACAAGGCCTTCGATGGGTTGGGGAGGGTTAGGCCCCAGCATCTT.